This TCR beta chain originates from a study of CD8 T cells in Susac syndrome. Reverse transcription of 0.5 to 1 ug RNA used random hexamers. The authors amplified TCR beta CDR3 across 54 Vbeta and 13 Jbeta using immunoSEQ multiplex PCR. TCRdb re-called the immunoSEQ multiplex PCR reads with MiXCR, one entry per CDR3 protein. This table has about 150,000 distinct CDR3 sequences, 85% to 95% appearing once. TCR beta sequencing covered blood CD8+ and CD4+ T cells. V dropped 6 bases and J dropped 7; count of bases not matched to a gene: 9. This CDR3 comprises 14 residues. Per germline, CDR1 SNHLY and CDR2 FYNNEI.

This receptor was obtained from a human donor with multiple sclerosis. Sequenced: CD4+ T cells from PBMCs. The rearrangement links TRBV2 to TRBJ1-5; 7 bases map to TRBD1. CDR3 nucleotide sequence: TGTGCCAGCAGAGAAACAGGGGTCTGGCAGCCCCAGCATTTT. It yields the protein CASRETGVWQPQHF.